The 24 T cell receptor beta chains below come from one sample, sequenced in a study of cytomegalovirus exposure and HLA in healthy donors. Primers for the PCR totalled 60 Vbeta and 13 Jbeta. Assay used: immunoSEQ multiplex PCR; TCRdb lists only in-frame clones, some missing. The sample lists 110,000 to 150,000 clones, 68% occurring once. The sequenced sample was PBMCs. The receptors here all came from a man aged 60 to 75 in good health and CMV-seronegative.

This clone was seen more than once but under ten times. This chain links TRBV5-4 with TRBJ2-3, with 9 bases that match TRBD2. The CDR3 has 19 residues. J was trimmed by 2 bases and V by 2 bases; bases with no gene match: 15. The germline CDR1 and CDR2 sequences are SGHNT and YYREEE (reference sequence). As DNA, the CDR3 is TGTGCCAGCAGCTTTCCGGGACTAGCAGGCATCGGGGTCACAGATACGCAGTATTTT. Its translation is CASSFPGLAGIGVTDTQYF.

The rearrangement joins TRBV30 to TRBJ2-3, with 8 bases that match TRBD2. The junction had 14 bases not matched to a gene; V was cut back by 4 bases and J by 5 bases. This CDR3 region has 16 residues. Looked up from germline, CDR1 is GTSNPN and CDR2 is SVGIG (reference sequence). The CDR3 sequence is CAWTTLAGRGKDTQYF. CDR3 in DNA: TGTGCCTGGACCACGTTAGCGGGAAGGGGTAAAGATACGCAGTATTTT.

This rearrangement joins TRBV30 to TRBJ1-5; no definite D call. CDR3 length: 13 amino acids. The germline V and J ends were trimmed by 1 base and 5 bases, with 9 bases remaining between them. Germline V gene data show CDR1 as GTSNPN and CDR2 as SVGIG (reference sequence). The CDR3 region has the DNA TGTGCCTGGAGTGGTGAGAGGGATCAGCCCCAGCATTTT. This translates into CAWSGERDQPQHF.

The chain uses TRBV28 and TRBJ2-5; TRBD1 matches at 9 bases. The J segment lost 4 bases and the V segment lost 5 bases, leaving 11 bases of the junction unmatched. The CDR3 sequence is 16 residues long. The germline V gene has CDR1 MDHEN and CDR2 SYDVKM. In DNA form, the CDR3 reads TGTGCCAGCAGTGCGCCGACAGGGGGAGGCGTAGAGACCCAGTACTTC. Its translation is CASSAPTGGGVETQYF. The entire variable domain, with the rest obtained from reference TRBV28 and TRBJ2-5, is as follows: DVKVTQSSRYLVKRTGEKVFLECVQDMDHENMFWYRQDPGLGLRLIYFSYDVKMKEKGDIPEGYSVSREKKERFSLILESASTNQTSMYLCASSAPTGGGVETQYFGPGTRLLVL.

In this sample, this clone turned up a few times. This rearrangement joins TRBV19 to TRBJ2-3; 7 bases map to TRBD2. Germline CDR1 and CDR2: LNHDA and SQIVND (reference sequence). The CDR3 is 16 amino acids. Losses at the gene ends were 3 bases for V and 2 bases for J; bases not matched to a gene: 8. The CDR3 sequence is CASSIGAGEVTDTQYF. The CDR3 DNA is TGTGCCAGTAGTATCGGGGCGGGAGAGGTCACAGATACGCAGTATTTT.

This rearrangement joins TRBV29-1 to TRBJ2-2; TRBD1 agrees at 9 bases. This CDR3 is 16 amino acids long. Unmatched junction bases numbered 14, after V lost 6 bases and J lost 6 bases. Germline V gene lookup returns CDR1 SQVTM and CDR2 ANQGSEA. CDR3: CSVNDPWDRASGELFF. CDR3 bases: TGCAGCGTGAACGACCCCTGGGACAGGGCCTCCGGGGAGCTGTTTTTT.

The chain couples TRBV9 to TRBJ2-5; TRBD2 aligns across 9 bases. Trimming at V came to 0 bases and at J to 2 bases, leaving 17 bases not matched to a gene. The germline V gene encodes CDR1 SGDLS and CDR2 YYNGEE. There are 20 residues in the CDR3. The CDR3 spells CASSVAPAGGPSDWQETQYF. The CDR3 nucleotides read TGTGCCAGCAGCGTAGCTCCCGCGGGAGGGCCCTCGGACTGGCAAGAGACCCAGTACTTC.

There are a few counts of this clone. The CDR3 nucleotides are TGTGCCAGCATGACTAGCGGGAGGGCCTGGGAGCAGTTCTTC. Translated, it gives CASMTSGRAWEQFF. This rearrangement joins TRBV28 to TRBJ2-1, with 14 positions matching TRBD2. Germline CDR1 MDHEN, CDR2 SYDVKM. J gave up 10 bases and V 7 bases, and 6 bases lay outside the gene matches. The CDR3 consists of 14 residues.

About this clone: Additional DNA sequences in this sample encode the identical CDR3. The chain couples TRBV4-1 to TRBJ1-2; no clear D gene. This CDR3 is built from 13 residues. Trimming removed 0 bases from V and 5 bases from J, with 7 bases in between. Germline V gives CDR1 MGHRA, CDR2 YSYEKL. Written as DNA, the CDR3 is TGCGCCAGCAGCCAAGATCCAGGATATGGCTACACCTTC. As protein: CASSQDPGYGYTF.

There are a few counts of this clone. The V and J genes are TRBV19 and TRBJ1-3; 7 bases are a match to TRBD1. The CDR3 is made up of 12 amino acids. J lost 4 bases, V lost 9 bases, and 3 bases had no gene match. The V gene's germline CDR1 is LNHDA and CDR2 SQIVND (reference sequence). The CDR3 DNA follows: TGTGCCAGCCGACAGGGCGGAAACACCATATATTTT. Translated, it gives CASRQGGNTIYF.

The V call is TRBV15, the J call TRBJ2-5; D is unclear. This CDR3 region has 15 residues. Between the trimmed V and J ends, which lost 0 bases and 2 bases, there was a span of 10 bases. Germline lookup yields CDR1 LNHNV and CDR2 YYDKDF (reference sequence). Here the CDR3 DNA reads TGTGCCACCAGCAGAGATTTACTGGTACAAGAGACCCAGTACTTC. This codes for CATSRDLLVQETQYF. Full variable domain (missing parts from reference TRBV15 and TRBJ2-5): DAMVIQNPRYQVTQFGKPVTLSCSQTLNHNVMYWYQQKSSQAPKLLFHYYDKDFNNEADTPDNFQSRRPNTSFCFLDIRSPGLGDTAMYLCATSRDLLVQETQYFGPGTRLLVL.

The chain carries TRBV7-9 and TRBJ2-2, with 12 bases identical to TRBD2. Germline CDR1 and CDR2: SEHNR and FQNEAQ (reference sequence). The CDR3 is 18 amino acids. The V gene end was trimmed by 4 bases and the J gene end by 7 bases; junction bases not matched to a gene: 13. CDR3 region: CASSSFTSGRSPGGELFF. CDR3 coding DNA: TGTGCCAGCAGCTCGTTTACTAGCGGGAGGTCCCCTGGCGGGGAGCTGTTTTTT.

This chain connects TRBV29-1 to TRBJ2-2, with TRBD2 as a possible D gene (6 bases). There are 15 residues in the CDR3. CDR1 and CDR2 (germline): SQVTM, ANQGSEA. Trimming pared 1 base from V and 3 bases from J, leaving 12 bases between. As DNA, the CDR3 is TGCAGCGTTGAAGGGGGAGGACTTTACACCGGGGAGCTGTTTTTT. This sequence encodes CSVEGGGLYTGELFF.

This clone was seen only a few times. This chain's CDR3 is CASSFQREAYEQYF. The CDR3 bases are TGTGCCAGCAGTTTCCAGCGGGAGGCGTACGAGCAGTACTTC. The gene calls are TRBV27 and TRBJ2-7; 9 nucleotides agree with TRBD2. Germline V gene sequence: CDR1 MNHEY, CDR2 SMNVEV (reference sequence). This CDR3 has 14 residues. Trimming cost V 3 bases and J 4 bases; bases outside gene matches: 4.

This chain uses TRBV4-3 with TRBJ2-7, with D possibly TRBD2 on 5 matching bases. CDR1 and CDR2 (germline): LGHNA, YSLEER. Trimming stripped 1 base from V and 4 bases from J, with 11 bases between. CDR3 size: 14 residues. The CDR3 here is CASSQGATGYEQYF. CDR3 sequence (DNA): TGCGCCAGCAGCCAAGGGGCAACGGGGTACGAGCAGTACTTC.

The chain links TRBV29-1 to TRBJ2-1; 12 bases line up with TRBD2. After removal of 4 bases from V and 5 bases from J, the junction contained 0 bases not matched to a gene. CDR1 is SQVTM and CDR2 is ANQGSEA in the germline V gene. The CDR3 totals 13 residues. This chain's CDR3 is CSVGTSGNNEQFF. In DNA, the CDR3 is TGCAGCGTTGGGACTAGCGGGAACAATGAGCAGTTCTTC.

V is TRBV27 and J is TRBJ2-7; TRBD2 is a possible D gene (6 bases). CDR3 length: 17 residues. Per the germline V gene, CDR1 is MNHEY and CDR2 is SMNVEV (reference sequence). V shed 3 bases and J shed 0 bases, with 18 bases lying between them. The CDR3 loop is CASSFSDLGTRSYEQYF. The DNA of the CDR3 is TGTGCCAGCAGTTTCTCCGACCTGGGGACTCGCTCCTACGAGCAGTACTTC.

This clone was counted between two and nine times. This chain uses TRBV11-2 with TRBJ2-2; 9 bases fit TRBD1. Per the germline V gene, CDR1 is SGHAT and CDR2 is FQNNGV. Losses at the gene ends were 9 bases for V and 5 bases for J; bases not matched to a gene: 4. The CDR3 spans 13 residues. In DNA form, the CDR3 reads TGTGCCAGAGGACAGGGGAATACCGGGGAGCTGTTTTTT. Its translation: CARGQGNTGELFF.

The CDR3 region is CASSLVARDRGNYEQYF. The CDR3 coding sequence is TGTGCCAGCAGCTTAGTCGCCCGGGACAGGGGTAACTACGAGCAGTACTTC. The V gene is TRBV11-2, the J gene TRBJ2-7; 10 bases are shared with TRBD1. Germline CDR1 and CDR2: SGHAT and FQNNGV. V shed 1 base, J shed 3 bases, and the junction held 9 bases outside the gene matches. The CDR3 is made up of 17 amino acids.

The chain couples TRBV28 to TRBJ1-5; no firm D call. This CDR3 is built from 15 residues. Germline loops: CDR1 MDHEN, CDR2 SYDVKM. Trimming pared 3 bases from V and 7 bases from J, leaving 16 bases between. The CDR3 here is CASSFRTPAGQPQHF. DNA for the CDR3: TGTGCCAGCAGTTTCCGCACCCCGGCAGGCCAGCCCCAGCATTTT. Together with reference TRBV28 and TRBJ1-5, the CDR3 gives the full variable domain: DVKVTQSSRYLVKRTGEKVFLECVQDMDHENMFWYRQDPGLGLRLIYFSYDVKMKEKGDIPEGYSVSREKKERFSLILESASTNQTSMYLCASSFRTPAGQPQHFGDGTRLSIL.

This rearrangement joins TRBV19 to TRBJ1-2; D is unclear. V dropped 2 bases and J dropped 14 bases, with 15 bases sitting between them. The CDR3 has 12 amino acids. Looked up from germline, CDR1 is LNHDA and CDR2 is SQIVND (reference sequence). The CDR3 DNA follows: TGTGCCAGTAGTATAAATAACGGCCAGCGGACCTTC. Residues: CASSINNGQRTF. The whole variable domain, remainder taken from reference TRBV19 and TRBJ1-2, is DGGITQSPKYLFRKEGQNVTLSCEQNLNHDAMYWYRQDPGQGLRLIYYSQIVNDFQKGDIAEGYSVSREKKESFPLTVTSAQKNPTAFYLCASSINNGQRTFGSGTRLTVV.

The chain's CDR3 is CASSRQVSSYEQYF. As DNA, the CDR3 is TGTGCCAGTAGTAGACAGGTGAGCTCCTACGAGCAGTACTTC. The chain has TRBV2 and TRBJ2-7; TRBD1 is a possible D gene (6 bases). Germline CDR1 SNHLY, CDR2 FYNNEI. Trimming cost V 9 bases and J 0 bases, with 15 bases left between them. CDR3 length: 14 amino acids.

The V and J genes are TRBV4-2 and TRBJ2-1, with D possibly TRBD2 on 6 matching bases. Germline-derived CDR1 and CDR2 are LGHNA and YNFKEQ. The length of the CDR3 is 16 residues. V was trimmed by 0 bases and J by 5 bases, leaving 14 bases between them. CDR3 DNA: TGTGCCAGCAGCCAAGAACGATCGGGGGTTAACAATGAGCAGTTCTTC. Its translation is CASSQERSGVNNEQFF.

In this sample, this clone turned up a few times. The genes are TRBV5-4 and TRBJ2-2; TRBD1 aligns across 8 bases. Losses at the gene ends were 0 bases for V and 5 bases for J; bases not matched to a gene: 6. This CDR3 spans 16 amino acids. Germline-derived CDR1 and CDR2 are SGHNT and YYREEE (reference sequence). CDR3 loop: CASSLAAGGRTGELFF. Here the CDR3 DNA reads TGTGCCAGCAGCTTGGCCGCAGGGGGCCGGACCGGGGAGCTGTTTTTT.